The clone carrying this T cell receptor (beta chain) was seen only a few times. This entry belongs to a study of response to subunit inactivated influenza vaccine. TCRdb analysed the RT-PCR reads with MiXCR anew, one entry per CDR3 protein. The table shows hundreds of thousands of distinct CDR3 sequences, with around 18% occurring only once. The J segment lost 0 bases and the V segment lost 3 bases, leaving 7 bases of the junction unmatched. This CDR3 comprises 16 residues. In germline, CDR1 is MDHEN, CDR2 SYDVKM. The sample in question was PBMCs from blood, obtained about 5 days after vaccination. This receptor was obtained from a man over 45 who received an inactivated influenza vaccine. This chain joins TRBV28 and TRBJ2-7; 8 nucleotides align to TRBD2. The CDR3 is CASSFSLAGLSYEQYF. DNA of the CDR3: TGTGCCAGCAGTTTCAGCCTAGCGGGCCTCTCCTACGAGCAGTACTTC.